Sequencing of this T cell receptor (beta chain) was carried out in a study of blood T cell repertoires in COVID-19. Clones were sequenced by immunoSEQ multiplex PCR, and TCRdb holds only the in-frame ones, with some missing. This sample yields about 310,000 clones, of which roughly 90% are seen a single time; roughly 2.9% belongs to the top ten. This CDR3 contains 15 residues. Germline CDR1 LNHDA, CDR2 SQIVND (reference sequence). V was pared by 3 bases and J by 6 bases, with 17 bases between. Material for sequencing was peripheral blood. The sequence was obtained from a woman in her thirties with COVID-19, enrolled during active disease. The chain is built from TRBV19 and TRBJ1-1, with D maybe TRBD1 (5 bases). CDR3 nucleotides: TGTGCCAGTAGTATGTTCGGCGGGGGGACCCCTGAAGCTTTCTTT. Protein sequence: CASSMFGGGTPEAFF.